The sequence of this T cell receptor (beta chain) was determined in a study of T cells in localized non-small cell lung cancer. Findings and limits, study-wide: Paired adjacent lung recovered a median approximately 57 of the top 100 tumor clones.

In its sample, this clone was seen a few times. Its antigen is still unknown. Measured with immunoSEQ multiplex PCR; TCRdb has only the in-frame clones, and not every one. The data hold under 11,000 clones, with roughly 29% observed a single time. This receptor was obtained from a man between 40 and 70 years old with stage I lung adenocarcinoma. The input for sequencing was lung tumor tissue, taken before any cancer treatment.

The CDR3 sequence: CASCGGGPVNTF. The CDR3 region has the DNA TGTGCCAGCTGCGGGGGGGGCCCTGTGAACACCTTC. This rearrangement joins TRBV6-8 to TRBJ1-2; D is possibly TRBD1 (6 bases). V was clipped by 8 bases and J by 12 bases, with 19 bases between them. Germline V gene data show CDR1 as MNHGY and CDR2 as SAAAGT. The CDR3 has 12 residues.